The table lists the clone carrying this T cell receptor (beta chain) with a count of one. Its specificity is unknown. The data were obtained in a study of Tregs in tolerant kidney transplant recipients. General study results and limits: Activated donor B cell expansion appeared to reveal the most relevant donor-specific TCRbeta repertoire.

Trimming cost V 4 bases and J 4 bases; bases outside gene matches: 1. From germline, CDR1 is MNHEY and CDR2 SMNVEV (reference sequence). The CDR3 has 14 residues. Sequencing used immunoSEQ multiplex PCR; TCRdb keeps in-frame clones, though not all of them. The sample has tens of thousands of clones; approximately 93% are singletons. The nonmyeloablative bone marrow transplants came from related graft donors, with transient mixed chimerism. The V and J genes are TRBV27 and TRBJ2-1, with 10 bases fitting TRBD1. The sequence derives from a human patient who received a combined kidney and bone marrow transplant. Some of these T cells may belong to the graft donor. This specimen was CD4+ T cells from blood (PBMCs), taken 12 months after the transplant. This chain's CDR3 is CASSWGQGYNEQFF. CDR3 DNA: TGTGCCAGCAGTTGGGGACAGGGGTACAATGAGCAGTTCTTC.